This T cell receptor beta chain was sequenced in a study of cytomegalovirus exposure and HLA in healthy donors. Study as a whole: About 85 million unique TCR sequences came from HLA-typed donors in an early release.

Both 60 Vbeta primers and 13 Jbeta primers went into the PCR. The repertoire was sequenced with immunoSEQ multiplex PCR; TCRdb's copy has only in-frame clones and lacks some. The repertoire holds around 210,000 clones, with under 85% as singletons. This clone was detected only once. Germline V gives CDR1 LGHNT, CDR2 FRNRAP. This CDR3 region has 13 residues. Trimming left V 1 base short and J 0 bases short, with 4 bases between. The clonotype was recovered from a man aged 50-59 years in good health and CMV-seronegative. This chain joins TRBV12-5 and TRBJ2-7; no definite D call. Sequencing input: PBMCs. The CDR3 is CASGLASSYEQYF. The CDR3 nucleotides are TGTGCTAGTGGTTTGGCCTCCTCCTACGAGCAGTACTTC.